The following is a T cell receptor (beta chain) sequence with its context. This table comes from immunoSEQ multiplex PCR, and its TCRdb copy is limited to in-frame clones, with some not included. The sample lists approximately 280,000 clones; around 88% were seen once. The CDR3 contains 16 residues. Germline V gene sequence: CDR1 KGHDR, CDR2 SFDVKD. The ends lost 9 bases at V and 1 base at J; junction bases unmatched: 10. The entry originates in a study of blood T cell repertoires in COVID-19. The source material was PBMCs or T cells enriched from blood (not recorded which). This sequence was found in a middle-aged woman who had recovered from COVID-19. The chain links TRBV24-1 to TRBJ2-1, with TRBD2 identical over 8 bases. The CDR3 bases are TGTGCCACCGGCTTAAGCGGGAGTCGTTCCTACAATGAGCAGTTCTTC. It encodes CATGLSGSRSYNEQFF.